The T cell receptor beta chain under discussion was sequenced for a study of blood T cells in healthy people across ages. General observations from the study: Strong correlation linked observed beta diversity and percent naive T cells. Estimated diversity across one million T cells was deemed an underestimate.

A second 7 to 11 cycle PCR used barcoded and J-beta primers. The template-switch adaptor was a 5' adaptor with 12 random nucleotides. It tagged each cDNA molecule. Using its own MiXCR run on the 5' RACE reads, TCRdb lists one record per CDR3 protein. The sample holds about 1.5 million distinct CDR3 sequences, roughly 45% seen once. Details on this clonotype: Its antigen is undetermined.

This receptor was obtained from a woman between 18 and 30 years old in good health. Sequencing was performed on blood.

The DNA for the CDR3 is TGTGCCAGCAGCACGGTGGCTAGCGGGGCTTGGGCGCAGTATTTT. Translating gives CASSTVASGAWAQYF. The rearrangement uses TRBV27 and TRBJ2-3; 9 positions match TRBD2. V shed 6 bases and J 10 bases; nucleotides not matched to a gene: 14. The CDR3 is 15 amino acids. Germline values: CDR1 MNHEY, CDR2 SMNVEV (reference sequence).